Below are 32 T cell receptor beta chains sequenced from a single sample in a study of vaccination and CD4 T cells after COVID-19. The Oncomine TCR Beta short-read assay sequenced DNA from cultured CD4+ T cells. TCRdb ran MiXCR on the PCR reads and lists one entry per CDR3 protein. The sample has 10,000 to 15,000 distinct CDR3 sequences, around 74% seen once. Documented treatment: roughly 11-day PBMC culture with coronavirus spike peptide pools or control peptides (ViraFEST assay). The antigens of these receptors remain unknown. Sequencing input: CD4+ T cells from blood, cultured in vitro. Receptors were obtained from a human donor who had recovered from COVID-19.

The V call is TRBV28, the J call TRBJ1-2; the D gene is possibly TRBD1 (5 bases). Germline-derived CDR1 and CDR2 are MDHEN and SYDVKM. The CDR3 length is 14 residues. The V end lost 5 bases, the J end lost 5 bases, and 15 bases lay between the germline ends. The CDR3 DNA is TGTGCCAGCAGTGGTCTCGGGGGGGTTTATGGCTACACCTTC. Protein sequence: CASSGLGGVYGYTF.

The V gene is TRBV6-5, the J gene TRBJ2-5; D assignment may be TRBD1 or TRBD2 (5 bases each). The germline CDR1 and CDR2 sequences are MNHEY and SVGAGI. V gave up 2 bases and J gave up 4 bases, with 11 bases separating them. The CDR3 length is 14 residues. The DNA for the CDR3 is TGTGCCAGCAGTTACCGAAGGGGAGTAGAGACCCAGTACTTC. The encoded protein is CASSYRRGVETQYF.

This chain joins TRBV7-2 and TRBJ2-2; TRBD2 aligns across 7 bases. The CDR3 length is 15 residues. With 3 bases clipped from V and 1 base from J, the junction kept 2 bases outside the gene matches. Germline CDR1 and CDR2: SGHTA and FQGNSA. CDR3 protein: CASSLERGNTGELFF. CDR3 sequence (DNA): TGTGCCAGCAGCTTGGAGCGGGGGAACACCGGGGAGCTGTTTTTT.

This clonotype is a singleton in its sample. The V and J genes are TRBV20-1 and TRBJ2-3; no definite D call. V was trimmed by 3 bases and J by 7 bases, leaving 11 bases between them. Per the germline V gene, CDR1 is DFQATT and CDR2 is SNEGSKA (reference sequence). The CDR3 consists of 12 residues. The CDR3 spells CSASQTWNTQYF. The CDR3 DNA follows: TGCAGTGCTAGCCAGACGTGGAATACGCAGTATTTT.

The chain employs TRBV7-2 and TRBJ1-5; a possible D gene is TRBD1 (5 bases). The V and J ends lost 0 bases and 2 bases respectively, with 11 bases between them. Germline V gives CDR1 SGHTA, CDR2 FQGNSA. CDR3 size: 16 residues. In DNA form, the CDR3 reads TGTGCCAGCAGCTTAGCGCAAGGGACGGGCAATCAGCCCCAGCATTTT. It codes for CASSLAQGTGNQPQHF.

V is TRBV24-1 and J is TRBJ2-5; possibly TRBD2 for D (6 bases). In germline, CDR1 is KGHDR, CDR2 SFDVKD. V shed 2 bases and J shed 0 bases, with 18 bases lying between them. The length of the CDR3 is 18 residues. This CDR3 reads CATSDSQPGLEYQETQYF. Here the CDR3 DNA reads TGTGCCACCAGTGATTCCCAACCGGGACTGGAGTACCAAGAGACCCAGTACTTC.

This clonotype has only a few counts. J is TRBJ1-1 and V is TRBV28; D possibly corresponds to TRBD1 (6 bases). The germline gives CDR1 MDHEN, CDR2 SYDVKM. The CDR3 runs 15 residues. Trimming removed 7 bases at V and 1 base at J, with 16 bases between. CDR3 sequence (DNA): TGTGCCAGCACCCGCCGGACAGTCCAGAACACTGAAGCTTTCTTT. Its translation is CASTRRTVQNTEAFF. Looking up the rest from reference TRBV28 and TRBJ1-1 gives the full variable domain: DVKVTQSSRYLVKRTGEKVFLECVQDMDHENMFWYRQDPGLGLRLIYFSYDVKMKEKGDIPEGYSVSREKKERFSLILESASTNQTSMYLCASTRRTVQNTEAFFGQGTRLTVV.

CDR3 in amino acids: CASSYWGGATQPQHF. CDR3 DNA: TGTGCCAGCAGTTACTGGGGGGGCGCTACTCAGCCCCAGCATTTT. The chain uses TRBV6-2 or TRBV6-3 and TRBJ1-5, with a possible D match to TRBD1 (6 bases). Looked up from germline, CDR1 is MNHEY and CDR2 is SVGEGT. The V gene lost 1 base and the J gene lost 6 bases, with 13 bases spanning the gap. This CDR3 contains 15 residues.

This chain links TRBV11-2 with TRBJ1-1; D not resolved. Germline V gene data show CDR1 as SGHAT and CDR2 as FQNNGV. V lost 5 bases and J 1 base, leaving 14 bases between the germline ends. CDR3 length equals 15 residues. CDR3 DNA: TGTGCCAGCAGCCGAGGATCGACCCCGAACACTGAAGCTTTCTTT. Amino acids: CASSRGSTPNTEAFF.

The gene calls are TRBV7-2 and TRBJ2-5; 7 positions match TRBD1. The CDR3 is 15 residues long. V shed 4 bases, J shed 0 bases, and the junction held 5 bases outside the gene matches. CDR1 SGHTA and CDR2 FQGNSA come from the germline V gene. The CDR3 sequence is CASSSDRVYQETQYF. For the CDR3, the DNA is TGTGCCAGCAGCTCAGACAGGGTATACCAAGAGACCCAGTACTTC.

The rearrangement uses TRBV6-5 and TRBJ1-5; D is uncertain. With 0 bases removed from V and 4 bases from J, the gap between germline ends came to 4 bases. The CDR3 totals 13 residues. CDR1 is MNHEY, CDR2 SVGAGI, per germline. The CDR3 sequence: CASSYSANQPQHF. The CDR3 bases are TGTGCCAGCAGTTACTCGGCTAATCAGCCCCAGCATTTT.

Here the CDR3 reads CSVGWGSTEAFF. The CDR3 DNA follows: TGCAGCGTTGGATGGGGGAGCACTGAAGCTTTCTTT. The gene calls are TRBV29-1 and TRBJ1-1; D might be TRBD1 (5 bases). V lost 4 bases, J lost 4 bases, and 10 bases lay in between. This CDR3 is 12 amino acids long. Per the germline V gene, CDR1 is SQVTM and CDR2 is ANQGSEA.

The J gene is TRBJ1-2, the V gene TRBV28; unclear D gene. The V gene lost 7 bases and the J gene lost 5 bases, with 20 bases spanning the gap. CDR1 and CDR2 from the germline V gene are MDHEN and SYDVKM. The CDR3 totals 15 residues. The CDR3 nucleotides read TGTGCCAGCAAAGGCCAGATTGTCCCGGGTTATGGCTACACCTTC. Translating gives CASKGQIVPGYGYTF.

This sequence joins TRBV11-3 and TRBJ2-3; D perhaps matches TRBD2 (6 bases). V was pared by 4 bases and J by 2 bases, with 10 bases between. CDR3 length equals 14 residues. Germline V lookup: CDR1 SGHNT, CDR2 YENEEA. CDR3 loop: CASSSLANTDTQYF. The CDR3 DNA sequence: TGTGCCAGCAGCTCGCTAGCGAACACAGATACGCAGTATTTT.

The chain joins TRBV28 to TRBJ2-6; TRBD1 aligns across 7 bases. CDR3 length: 16 amino acids. The V gene's germline CDR1 is MDHEN and CDR2 SYDVKM. Unmatched junction bases numbered 11, after V lost 6 bases and J lost 6 bases. CDR3 region: CASSSPGQAQANVLTF. The CDR3 DNA sequence: TGTGCCAGCAGCTCCCCCGGACAGGCGCAGGCCAACGTCCTGACTTTC.

This clonotype is a singleton in its sample. The chain has TRBV15 and TRBJ1-2, with TRBD1 matching 8 bases. The CDR3 runs 16 residues. In germline, CDR1 is LNHNV, CDR2 YYDKDF (reference sequence). The ends lost 1 base at V and 8 bases at J; junction bases unmatched: 12. The CDR3 loop is CATSRGGTGYIRGYTF. CDR3 DNA sequence: TGTGCCACCAGCAGAGGGGGGACAGGTTACATTCGGGGCTACACCTTC.

The chain combines TRBV20-1 with TRBJ2-1; no firm D call. This CDR3 is built from 12 residues. Per germline, CDR1 DFQATT and CDR2 SNEGSKA (reference sequence). Trimming removed 2 bases at V and 4 bases at J, with 6 bases between. CDR3 bases: TGCAGTGCTAGACACCTGTACAATGAGCAGTTCTTC. This sequence encodes CSARHLYNEQFF.

This clonotype showed up just a few times. The chain joins TRBV20-1 to TRBJ1-1; D ambiguous. Germline V gene data show CDR1 as DFQATT and CDR2 as SNEGSKA (reference sequence). The CDR3 spans 13 residues. Trimming took off 1 base at V and 4 bases at J, with 10 bases between the two ends. DNA of the CDR3: TGCAGTGCTAGAGCCCCACGGGGCACTGAAGCTTTCTTT. Amino acid sequence: CSARAPRGTEAFF.

This clonotype was seen once. The chain recombines TRBV24-1 with TRBJ1-5; weak D call: TRBD1 (5 bases). Looked up from germline, CDR1 is KGHDR and CDR2 is SFDVKD. Trimming shortened V by 1 base and J by 6 bases, and 6 bases separated the two germline ends. The CDR3 covers 13 residues. The CDR3 loop reads CATSDFTGQPQHF. For the CDR3, the DNA is TGTGCCACCAGTGATTTCACAGGTCAGCCCCAGCATTTT.

The chain couples TRBV7-6 to TRBJ1-5; D gene uncertain. The germline V gene has CDR1 SGHVS and CDR2 FNYEAQ. The V gene lost 2 bases and the J gene lost 4 bases, with 6 bases spanning the gap. This CDR3 has 13 residues. DNA of the CDR3: TGTGCCAGCAGCTTACAGATGAATCAGCCCCAGCATTTT. It codes for CASSLQMNQPQHF.

The chain uses TRBV6-5 and TRBJ2-3; the D gene is possibly TRBD2 (7 bases). The CDR3 sequence is 15 residues long. V gave up 2 bases and J gave up 0 bases, with 9 bases separating them. Looked up from germline, CDR1 is MNHEY and CDR2 is SVGAGI. CDR3 in DNA: TGTGCCAGCAGTTACGGGGGGGCAAGCACAGATACGCAGTATTTT. Its protein is CASSYGGASTDTQYF.

The chain employs TRBV7-2 and TRBJ1-3, with D possibly TRBD1 on 6 matching bases. The ends were cut back, 5 bases at V and 2 bases at J, with 16 bases in the middle. The germline gives CDR1 SGHTA, CDR2 FQGNSA. The CDR3 is 16 amino acids. The CDR3 loop reads CASSPGVGGPGNTIYF. CDR3 bases: TGTGCCAGCAGCCCAGGTGTTGGGGGCCCTGGAAACACCATATATTTT. The variable domain in full, completed from reference TRBV7-2 and TRBJ1-3, reads GAGVSQSPSNKVTEKGKDVELRCDPISGHTALYWYRQSLGQGLEFLIYFQGNSAPDKSGLPSDRFSAERTGGSVSTLTIQRTQQEDSAVYLCASSPGVGGPGNTIYFGEGSWLTVV.

CDR3 sequence reads: CSGGRDTQYF. CDR3 nucleotide sequence: TGCAGTGGAGGGCGCGATACGCAGTATTTT. This chain connects TRBV20-1 to TRBJ2-3, with D perhaps TRBD2 (5 bases). The CDR3 length is 10 residues. Trimming shortened V by 7 bases and J by 6 bases, and 8 bases separated the two germline ends. CDR1 is DFQATT, CDR2 SNEGSKA, per germline (reference sequence).

The J gene is TRBJ2-1, the V gene TRBV6-1, with 12 bases lining up with TRBD1. The J segment lost 9 bases and the V segment lost 3 bases, leaving 6 bases of the junction unmatched. This CDR3 has 15 residues. The V gene's germline CDR1 is MNHNS and CDR2 SASEGT. CDR3 DNA: TGTGCCAGCAGTGACTGGGACAGGGGGCCGGGTGAGCAGTTCTTC. This encodes CASSDWDRGPGEQFF.

The chain combines TRBV27 with TRBJ1-5; D gene uncertain. CDR1 MNHEY and CDR2 SMNVEV come from the germline V gene (reference sequence). Trimming took off 5 bases at V and 0 bases at J, with 11 bases between the two ends. This CDR3 is 15 amino acids long. The CDR3 is CASSPPPYSNQPQHF. As DNA, the CDR3 is TGTGCCAGCAGTCCCCCCCCATATAGCAATCAGCCCCAGCATTTT.

V is TRBV15 and J is TRBJ2-5, with 8 bases identical to TRBD1. The CDR3 contains 15 residues. V lost 0 bases to trimming and J lost 6 bases; unmatched junction nucleotides: 6. Germline V gene sequence: CDR1 LNHNV, CDR2 YYDKDF (reference sequence). DNA of the CDR3: TGTGCCACCAGCAGAGACCCAACAGGGGGGAAGACCCAGTACTTC. Its protein is CATSRDPTGGKTQYF.

V usage is TRBV7-2 and J usage is TRBJ1-3; 7 positions match TRBD1. The CDR3 length is 17 residues. Trimming at V came to 4 bases and at J to 6 bases, leaving 15 bases not matched to a gene. The germline V gene encodes CDR1 SGHTA and CDR2 FQGNSA. In nucleotides, the CDR3 is TGTGCCAGCAGCTACTCGGGGACAGCTGCTCTGGCAAACACCATATATTTT. Translation gives CASSYSGTAALANTIYF.

The chain combines TRBV5-1 with TRBJ1-6, with 7 nucleotides matching TRBD1. The germline V gene encodes CDR1 SGHRS and CDR2 YFSETQ. V trimming: 0 bases; J trimming: 10 bases; junction bases outside the gene matches: 4. CDR3 length: 14 amino acids. The CDR3 sequence: CASSLDRGPSPLHF. CDR3 nucleotide sequence: TGCGCCAGCAGCTTGGACAGGGGCCCCTCACCCCTCCACTTT. Combining the CDR3 with reference TRBV5-1 and TRBJ1-6 gives the whole variable domain KAGVTQTPRYLIKTRGQQVTLSCSPISGHRSVSWYQQTPGQGLQFLFEYFSETQRNKGNFPGRFSGRQFSNSRSEMNVSTLELGDSALYLCASSLDRGPSPLHFGNGTRLTVT.

This chain uses TRBV18 with TRBJ2-5; D perhaps matches TRBD2 (6 bases). Trimming left V 2 bases short and J 3 bases short, with 16 bases between. The CDR3 has 16 residues. Germline V gene data show CDR1 as KGHSH and CDR2 as LQKENI. The CDR3 loop is CASSPVGGVTEETQYF. The CDR3 coding sequence is TGTGCCAGCTCACCAGTCGGCGGGGTTACCGAAGAGACCCAGTACTTC.

For the CDR3, the DNA is TGTGCCAGCAGTCCTTCGTGGTCACGGGCCACAGATACGCAGTATTTT. Residues: CASSPSWSRATDTQYF. The chain employs TRBV6-1 and TRBJ2-3; D unclear. V was pared by 5 bases and J by 2 bases, with 17 bases between. The CDR3 has 16 amino acids. Germline values: CDR1 MNHNS, CDR2 SASEGT.

This chain joins TRBV20-1 and TRBJ1-5; D perhaps matches TRBD1 (5 bases). The CDR3 runs to 14 residues. Trimming removed 2 bases at V and 2 bases at J, with 10 bases between. CDR1 DFQATT and CDR2 SNEGSKA come from the germline V gene (reference sequence). In DNA form, the CDR3 reads TGCAGTGCTAGAAATGGGGGTGGCAATCAGCCCCAGCATTTT. This sequence encodes CSARNGGGNQPQHF.

This clonotype was found a few times. The rearrangement links TRBV11-2 to TRBJ2-6; unclear D gene. The CDR3 covers 15 residues. Trimming took 1 base from V and 4 from J, leaving 8 bases between them. From germline, CDR1 is SGHAT and CDR2 FQNNGV. The CDR3 reads CASSLGQAGANVLTF. In DNA, the CDR3 is TGTGCCAGCAGCTTAGGGCAGGCGGGGGCCAACGTCCTGACTTTC.